This entry concerns a single T cell receptor (beta chain). Its antigen is not identified. This sample was included in a study of a mutant IDH1 vaccine in newly diagnosed glioma. About the research overall: Pretreatment consisted of radiotherapy, temozolomide, or both, with most receiving both. Study-level results: Top peripheral T cell clonotype shifts appeared unrelated to pseudoprogression.

V lost 7 bases and J 2 bases, leaving 11 bases between the germline ends. The germline gives CDR1 SQVTM, CDR2 ANQGSEA. This CDR3 comprises 12 residues. Here immunoSEQ multiplex PCR was the method, and the copy in TCRdb shows in-frame clones only, minus some. Among around 50,000 clones listed, about 61% were seen once. The time point here: week 47, end of study. A 20-mer mutant IDH1 peptide at 300 ug was injected subcutaneously with topical imiquimod. Sequenced here: peripheral blood mononuclear cells (PBMCs), sampled from a glioma patient whose treatment included an IDH1 peptide vaccine. This clonotype originated in a man in his forties with glioma. Some clones in this sample may be carry-over from other donors' samples. J is TRBJ2-5 and V is TRBV29-1, with D possibly matching TRBD2 (5 bases). CDR3 in amino acids: CSASQSQETQYF. CDR3 nucleotides: TGCAGCGCTAGCCAGTCTCAAGAGACCCAGTACTTC.